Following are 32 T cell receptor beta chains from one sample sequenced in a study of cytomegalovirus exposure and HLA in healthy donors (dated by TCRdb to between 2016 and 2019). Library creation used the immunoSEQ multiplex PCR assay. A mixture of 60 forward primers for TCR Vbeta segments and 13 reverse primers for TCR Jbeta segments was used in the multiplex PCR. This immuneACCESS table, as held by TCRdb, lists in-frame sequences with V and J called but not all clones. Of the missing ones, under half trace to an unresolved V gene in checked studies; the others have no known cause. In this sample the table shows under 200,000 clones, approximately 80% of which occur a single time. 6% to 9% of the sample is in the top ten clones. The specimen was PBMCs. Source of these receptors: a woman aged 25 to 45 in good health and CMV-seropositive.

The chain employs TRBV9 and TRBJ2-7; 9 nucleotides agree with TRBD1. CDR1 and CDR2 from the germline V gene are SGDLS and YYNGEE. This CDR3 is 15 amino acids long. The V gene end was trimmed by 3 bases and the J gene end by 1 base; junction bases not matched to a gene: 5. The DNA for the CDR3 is TGTGCCAGCAGCGGACCCGGGACAGGGTCCTACGAGCAGTACTTC. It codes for CASSGPGTGSYEQYF. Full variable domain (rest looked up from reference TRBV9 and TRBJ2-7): DSGVTQTPKHLITATGQRVTLRCSPRSGDLSVYWYQQSLDQGLQFLIQYYNGEERAKGNILERFSAQQFPDLHSELNLSSLELGDSALYFCASSGPGTGSYEQYFGPGTRLTVT.

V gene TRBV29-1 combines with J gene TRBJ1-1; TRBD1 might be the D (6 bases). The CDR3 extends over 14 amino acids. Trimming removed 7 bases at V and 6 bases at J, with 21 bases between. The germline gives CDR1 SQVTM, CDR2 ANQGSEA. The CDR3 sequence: CSAKSGQSVSEAFF. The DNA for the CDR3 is TGCAGCGCTAAATCCGGACAGTCAGTTTCTGAAGCTTTCTTT. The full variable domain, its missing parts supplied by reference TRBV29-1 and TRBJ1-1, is SAVISQKPSRDICQRGTSLTIQCQVDSQVTMMFWYRQQPGQSLTLIATANQGSEATYESGFVIDKFPISRPNLTFSTLTVSNMSPEDSSIYLCSAKSGQSVSEAFFGQGTRLTVV.

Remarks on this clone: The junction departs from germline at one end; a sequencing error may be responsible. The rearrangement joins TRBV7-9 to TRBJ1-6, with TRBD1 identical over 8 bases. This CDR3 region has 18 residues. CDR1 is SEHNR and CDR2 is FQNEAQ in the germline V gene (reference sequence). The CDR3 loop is CSSSLRDRTSSYNSPLHF. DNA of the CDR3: TGTTCCAGCAGCTTACGGGACAGGACAAGCTCCTATAATTCACCCCTCCACTTT.

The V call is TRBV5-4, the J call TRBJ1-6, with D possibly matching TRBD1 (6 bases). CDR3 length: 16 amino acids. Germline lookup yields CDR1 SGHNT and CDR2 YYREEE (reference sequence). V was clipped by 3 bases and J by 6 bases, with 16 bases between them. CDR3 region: CASSSASTGSNSPLHF. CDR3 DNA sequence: TGTGCCAGCAGCTCGGCGTCGACAGGATCTAATTCACCCCTCCACTTT.

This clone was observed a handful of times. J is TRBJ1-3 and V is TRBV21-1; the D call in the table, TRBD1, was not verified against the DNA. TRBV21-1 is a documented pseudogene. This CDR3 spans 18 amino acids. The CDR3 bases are TGTGCCAGCAGCCCCCGGGACAGGGAGGACCTCTCTGGAAACACCATATATTTT. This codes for CASSPRDREDLSGNTIYF.

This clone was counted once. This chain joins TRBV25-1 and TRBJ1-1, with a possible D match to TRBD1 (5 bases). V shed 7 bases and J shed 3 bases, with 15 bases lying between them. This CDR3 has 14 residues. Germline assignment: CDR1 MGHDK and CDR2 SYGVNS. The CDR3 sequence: CASTQPWGDTEAFF. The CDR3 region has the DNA TGTGCCAGCACCCAACCGTGGGGGGACACTGAAGCTTTCTTT.

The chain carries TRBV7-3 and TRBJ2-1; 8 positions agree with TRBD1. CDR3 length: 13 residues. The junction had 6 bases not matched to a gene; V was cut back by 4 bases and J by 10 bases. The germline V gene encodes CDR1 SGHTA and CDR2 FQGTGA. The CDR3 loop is CASSWGQEGEQFF. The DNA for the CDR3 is TGTGCCAGCAGCTGGGGACAGGAGGGGGAGCAGTTCTTC. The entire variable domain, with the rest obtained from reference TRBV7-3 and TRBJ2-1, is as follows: GAGVSQTPSNKVTEKGKYVELRCDPISGHTALYWYRQSLGQGPEFLIYFQGTGAADDSGLPNDRFFAVRPEGSVSTLKIQRTERGDSAVYLCASSWGQEGEQFFGPGTRLTVL.

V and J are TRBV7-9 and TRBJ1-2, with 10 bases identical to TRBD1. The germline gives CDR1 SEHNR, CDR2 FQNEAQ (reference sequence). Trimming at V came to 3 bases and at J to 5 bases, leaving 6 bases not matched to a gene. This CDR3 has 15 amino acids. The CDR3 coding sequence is TGTGCCAGCAGCTTGGGGACAGGGGACTTATATGGCTACACCTTC. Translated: CASSLGTGDLYGYTF.

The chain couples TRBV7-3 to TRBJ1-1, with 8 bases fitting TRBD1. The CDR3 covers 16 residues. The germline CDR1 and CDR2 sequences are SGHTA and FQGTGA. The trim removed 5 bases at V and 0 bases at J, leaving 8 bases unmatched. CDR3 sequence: CASSPHQGAMNTEAFF. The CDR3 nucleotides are TGTGCCAGCAGCCCCCATCAGGGGGCCATGAACACTGAAGCTTTCTTT.

The CDR3 sequence: CASSGDRVSPLHF. The CDR3 DNA sequence: TGTGCCAGCAGTGGGGACAGGGTTTCACCCCTCCACTTT. The chain is built from TRBV2 and TRBJ1-6, with 9 positions matching TRBD1. CDR3 length: 13 residues. Germline V gene lookup returns CDR1 SNHLY and CDR2 FYNNEI. J gave up 9 bases and V 4 bases, and 1 base lay outside the gene matches.

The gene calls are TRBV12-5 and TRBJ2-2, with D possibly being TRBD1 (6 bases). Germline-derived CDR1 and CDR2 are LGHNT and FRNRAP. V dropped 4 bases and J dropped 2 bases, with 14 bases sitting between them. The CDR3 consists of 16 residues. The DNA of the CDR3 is TGTGCTAGTGGTTCCCGAGGACAGAACAACACCGGGGAGCTGTTTTTT. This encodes CASGSRGQNNTGELFF. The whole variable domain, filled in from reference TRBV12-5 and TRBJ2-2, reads DARVTQTPRHKVTEMGQEVTMRCQPILGHNTVFWYRQTMMQGLELLAYFRNRAPLDDSGMPKDRFSAEMPDATLATLKIQPSEPRDSAVYFCASGSRGQNNTGELFFGEGSRLTVL.

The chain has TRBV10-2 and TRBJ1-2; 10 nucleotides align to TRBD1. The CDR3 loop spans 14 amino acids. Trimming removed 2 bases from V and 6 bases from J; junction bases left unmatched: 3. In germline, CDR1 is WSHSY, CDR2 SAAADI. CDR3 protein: CASSERQGADGYTF. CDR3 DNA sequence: TGCGCCAGCAGTGAGCGACAGGGGGCGGATGGCTACACCTTC.

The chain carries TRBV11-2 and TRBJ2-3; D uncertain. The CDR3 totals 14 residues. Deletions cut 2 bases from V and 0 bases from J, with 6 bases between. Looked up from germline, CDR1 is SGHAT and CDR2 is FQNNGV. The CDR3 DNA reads TGTGCCAGCAGCTTACTCTCTAGCACAGATACGCAGTATTTT. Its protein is CASSLLSSTDTQYF.

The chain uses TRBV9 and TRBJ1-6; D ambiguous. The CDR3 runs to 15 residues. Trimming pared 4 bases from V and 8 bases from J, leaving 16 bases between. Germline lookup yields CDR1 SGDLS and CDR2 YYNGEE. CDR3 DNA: TGTGCCAGCAGCCCCCGGACTGGGATTGATTCACCCCTCCACTTT. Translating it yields CASSPRTGIDSPLHF.

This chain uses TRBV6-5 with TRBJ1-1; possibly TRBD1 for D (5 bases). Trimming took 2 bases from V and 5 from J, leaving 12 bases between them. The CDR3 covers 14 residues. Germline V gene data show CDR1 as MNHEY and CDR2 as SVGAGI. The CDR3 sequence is CASSYLGGRTEAFF. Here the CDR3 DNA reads TGTGCCAGCAGTTACCTGGGGGGGAGGACTGAAGCTTTCTTT.

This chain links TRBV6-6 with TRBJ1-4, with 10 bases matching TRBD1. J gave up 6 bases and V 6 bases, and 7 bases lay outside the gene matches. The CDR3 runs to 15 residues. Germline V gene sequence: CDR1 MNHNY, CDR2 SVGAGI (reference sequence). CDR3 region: CASRDTGTGDEKLFF. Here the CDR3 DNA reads TGTGCCAGCAGAGATACCGGGACAGGGGATGAAAAACTGTTTTTT.

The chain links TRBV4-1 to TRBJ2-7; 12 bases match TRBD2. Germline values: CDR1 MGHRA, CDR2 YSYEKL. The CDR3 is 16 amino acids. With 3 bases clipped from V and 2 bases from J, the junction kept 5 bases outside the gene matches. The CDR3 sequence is CASSQTSGGTTYEQYF. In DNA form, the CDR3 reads TGCGCCAGCAGCCAGACTAGCGGGGGAACAACCTACGAGCAGTACTTC.

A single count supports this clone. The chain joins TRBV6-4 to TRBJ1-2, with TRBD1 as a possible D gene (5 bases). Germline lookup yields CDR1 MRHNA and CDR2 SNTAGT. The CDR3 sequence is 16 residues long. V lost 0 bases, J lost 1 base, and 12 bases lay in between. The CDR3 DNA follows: TGTGCCAGCAGTGACTCGCCAGGACAAAGTAACTATGGCTACACCTTC. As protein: CASSDSPGQSNYGYTF.

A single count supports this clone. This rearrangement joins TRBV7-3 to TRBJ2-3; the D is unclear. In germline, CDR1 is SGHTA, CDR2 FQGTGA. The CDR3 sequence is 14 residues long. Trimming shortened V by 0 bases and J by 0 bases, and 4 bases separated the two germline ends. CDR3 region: CASSLTLSTDTQYF. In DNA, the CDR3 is TGTGCCAGCAGCTTAACCCTAAGCACAGATACGCAGTATTTT.

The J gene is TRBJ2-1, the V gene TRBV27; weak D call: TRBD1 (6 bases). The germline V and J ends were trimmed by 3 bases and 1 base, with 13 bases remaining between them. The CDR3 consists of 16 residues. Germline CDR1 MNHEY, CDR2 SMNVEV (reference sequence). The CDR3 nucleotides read TGTGCCAGCAGTTTGGTGGCAGGGGATTCCTACAATGAGCAGTTCTTC. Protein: CASSLVAGDSYNEQFF.

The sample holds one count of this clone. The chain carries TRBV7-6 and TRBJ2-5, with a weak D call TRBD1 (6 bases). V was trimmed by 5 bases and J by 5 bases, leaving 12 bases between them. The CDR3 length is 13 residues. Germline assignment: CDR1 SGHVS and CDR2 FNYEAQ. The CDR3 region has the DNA TGTGCCAGCAGCCCCACAGGGAAGGAGACCCAGTACTTC. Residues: CASSPTGKETQYF. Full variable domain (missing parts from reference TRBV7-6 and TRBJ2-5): GAGVSQSPRYKVTKRGQDVALRCDPISGHVSLYWYRQALGQGPEFLTYFNYEAQQDKSGLPNDRFSAERPEGSISTLTIQRTEQRDSAMYRCASSPTGKETQYFGPGTRLLVL.

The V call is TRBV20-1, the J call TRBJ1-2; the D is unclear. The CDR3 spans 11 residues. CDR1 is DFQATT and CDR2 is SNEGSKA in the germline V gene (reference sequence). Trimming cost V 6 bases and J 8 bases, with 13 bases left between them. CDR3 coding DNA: TGCAGTGCCCGGGCCGGGAACGGCTACACCTTC. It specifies CSARAGNGYTF.

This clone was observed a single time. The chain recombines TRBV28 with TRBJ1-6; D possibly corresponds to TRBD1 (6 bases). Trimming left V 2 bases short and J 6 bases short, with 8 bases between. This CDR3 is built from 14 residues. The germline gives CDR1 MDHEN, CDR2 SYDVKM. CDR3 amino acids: CASSLTGTNSPLHF. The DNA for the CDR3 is TGTGCCAGCAGTTTAACAGGGACTAATTCACCCCTCCACTTT. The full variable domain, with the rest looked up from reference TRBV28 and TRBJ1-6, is DVKVTQSSRYLVKRTGEKVFLECVQDMDHENMFWYRQDPGLGLRLIYFSYDVKMKEKGDIPEGYSVSREKKERFSLILESASTNQTSMYLCASSLTGTNSPLHFGNGTRLTVT.

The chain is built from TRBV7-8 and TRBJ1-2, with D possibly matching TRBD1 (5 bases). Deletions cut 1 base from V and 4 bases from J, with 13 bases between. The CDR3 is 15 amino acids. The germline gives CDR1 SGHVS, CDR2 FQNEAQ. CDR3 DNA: TGTGCCAGCAGCTTAGATACAGGAACCCTCTATGGCTACACCTTC. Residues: CASSLDTGTLYGYTF. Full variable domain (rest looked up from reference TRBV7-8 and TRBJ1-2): GAGVSQSPRYKVAKRGQDVALRCDPISGHVSLFWYQQALGQGPEFLTYFQNEAQLDKSGLPSDRFFAERPEGSVSTLKIQRTQQEDSAVYLCASSLDTGTLYGYTFGSGTRLTVV.

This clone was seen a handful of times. The CDR3 DNA reads TGTGCCTCACCTAGGGCGGAGGGCCACACCATATATTTT. Its protein product is CASPRAEGHTIYF. The rearrangement uses TRBV27 and TRBJ1-3; D call uncertain. The CDR3 extends over 13 amino acids. Trimming shortened V by 11 bases and J by 8 bases, and 19 bases separated the two germline ends. Looked up from germline, CDR1 is MNHEY and CDR2 is SMNVEV (reference sequence).

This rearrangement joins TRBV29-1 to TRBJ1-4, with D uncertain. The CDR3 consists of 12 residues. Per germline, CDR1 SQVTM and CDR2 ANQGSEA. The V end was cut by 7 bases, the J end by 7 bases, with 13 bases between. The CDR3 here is CSAGEIGEKLFF. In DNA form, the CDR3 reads TGCAGCGCAGGTGAAATAGGTGAAAAACTGTTTTTT.

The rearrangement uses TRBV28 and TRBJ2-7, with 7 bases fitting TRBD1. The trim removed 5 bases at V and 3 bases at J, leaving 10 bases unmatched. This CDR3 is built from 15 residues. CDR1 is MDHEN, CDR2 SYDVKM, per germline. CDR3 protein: CASSPLWDSYYEQYF. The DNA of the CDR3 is TGTGCCAGCAGTCCCCTCTGGGACAGTTACTACGAGCAGTACTTC.

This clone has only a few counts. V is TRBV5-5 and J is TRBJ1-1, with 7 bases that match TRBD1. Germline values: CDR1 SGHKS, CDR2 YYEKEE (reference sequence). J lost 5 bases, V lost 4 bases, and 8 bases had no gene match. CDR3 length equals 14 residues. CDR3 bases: TGTGCCAGCAGCCCTCTGACAGGGAAAACTGAAGCTTTCTTT. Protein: CASSPLTGKTEAFF.

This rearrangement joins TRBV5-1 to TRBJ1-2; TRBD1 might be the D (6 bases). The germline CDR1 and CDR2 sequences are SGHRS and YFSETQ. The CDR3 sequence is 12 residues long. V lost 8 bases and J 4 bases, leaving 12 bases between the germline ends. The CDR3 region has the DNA TGCGCCAGTAGCGAGGACAGCTATGGCTACACCTTC. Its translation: CASSEDSYGYTF.

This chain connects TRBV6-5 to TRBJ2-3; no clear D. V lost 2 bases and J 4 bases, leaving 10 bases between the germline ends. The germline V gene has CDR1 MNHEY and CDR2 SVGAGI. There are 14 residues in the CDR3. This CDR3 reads CASSYHLDSDTQYF. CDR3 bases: TGTGCCAGCAGTTACCACCTTGACTCAGATACGCAGTATTTT.

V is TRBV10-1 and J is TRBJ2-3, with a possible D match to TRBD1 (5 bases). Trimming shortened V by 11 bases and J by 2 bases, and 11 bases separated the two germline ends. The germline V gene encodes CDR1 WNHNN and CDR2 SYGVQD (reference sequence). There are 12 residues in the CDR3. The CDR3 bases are TGCGCCGGTGGCAGGGCCACAGATACGCAGTATTTT. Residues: CAGGRATDTQYF.

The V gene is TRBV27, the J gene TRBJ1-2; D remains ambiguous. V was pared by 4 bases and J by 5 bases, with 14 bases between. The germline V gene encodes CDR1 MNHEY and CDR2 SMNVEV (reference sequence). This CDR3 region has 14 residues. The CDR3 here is CASSYLGRNYGYTF. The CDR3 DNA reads TGTGCCAGCAGTTATTTAGGCAGGAATTATGGCTACACCTTC.